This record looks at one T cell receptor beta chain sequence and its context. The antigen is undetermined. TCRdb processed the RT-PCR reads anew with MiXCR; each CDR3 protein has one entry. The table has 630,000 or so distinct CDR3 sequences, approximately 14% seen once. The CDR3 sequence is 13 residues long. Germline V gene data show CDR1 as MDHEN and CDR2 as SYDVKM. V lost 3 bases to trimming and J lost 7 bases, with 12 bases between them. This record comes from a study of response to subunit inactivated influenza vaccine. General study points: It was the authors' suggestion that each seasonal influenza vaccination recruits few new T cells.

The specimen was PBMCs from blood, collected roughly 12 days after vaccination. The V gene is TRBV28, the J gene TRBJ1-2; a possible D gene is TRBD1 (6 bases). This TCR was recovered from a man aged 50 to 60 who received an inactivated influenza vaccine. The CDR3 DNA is TGTGCCAGCAGTTTGAGGGGGGGCGGTGGCTACACCTTC. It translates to CASSLRGGGGYTF.